Below are 19 T cell receptor beta chains sequenced from a single sample in a study of cytomegalovirus exposure and HLA in healthy donors. This PCR relied on a set of 60 Vbeta primers and 13 Jbeta primers. The data were produced by immunoSEQ multiplex PCR, yet TCRdb's version contains in-frame clones alone and is incomplete. The sample records 150,000 to 160,000 clones, roughly three quarters being singletons. The specimen sequenced was PBMCs. The receptors stem from a young man in good health and CMV-seropositive.

This clone has just a few counts. The chain links TRBV4-1 to TRBJ2-7, with 12 bases matching TRBD2. The J segment lost 1 base and the V segment lost 0 bases, leaving 4 bases of the junction unmatched. Germline assignment: CDR1 MGHRA and CDR2 YSYEKL. This CDR3 has 17 residues. For the CDR3, the DNA is TGCGCCAGCAGCCAAGATCCTAGCGGGGGGGGGTCCTACGAGCAGTACTTC. Translated: CASSQDPSGGGSYEQYF.

The CDR3 is CASSQDLEEKLFF. CDR3 coding DNA: TGCGCCAGCAGCCAAGATCTAGAAGAAAAACTGTTTTTT. This sequence joins TRBV4-3 and TRBJ1-4; D is ambiguous. The CDR3 covers 13 residues. The V gene's germline CDR1 is LGHNA and CDR2 YSLEER. The V end lost 0 bases, the J end lost 8 bases, and 7 bases lay between the germline ends.

The CDR3 loop reads CASSAYGGTGGNSPLHF. The CDR3 nucleotides read TGTGCCAGCAGCGCCTACGGCGGGACAGGCGGTAATTCACCCCTCCACTTT. The chain couples TRBV7-8 to TRBJ1-6, with 8 bases that match TRBD1. Per germline, CDR1 SGHVS and CDR2 FQNEAQ. V lost 5 bases to trimming and J lost 6 bases; unmatched junction nucleotides: 12. This CDR3 has 17 residues.

CDR3 sequence reads: CTSRARAGDRDRSGANVLTF. CDR3 bases: TGCACCAGCAGAGCCCGAGCCGGGGACAGGGATCGCTCTGGGGCCAACGTCCTGACTTTC. The genes are TRBV1 and TRBJ2-6; the D call TRBD1 from the table was never checked on the DNA. TRBV1 is a pseudogene. The CDR3 is 20 amino acids.

Only one count was recorded for this clone. In nucleotides, the CDR3 is TGTGCCAGCAGGTCGGGACTTTTATTGAGCTCCTACAATGAGCAGTTCTTC. Amino acids: CASRSGLLLSSYNEQFF. The chain recombines TRBV7-9 with TRBJ2-1, with D possibly TRBD2 on 6 matching bases. Trimming removed 6 bases from V and 0 bases from J, with 18 bases in between. The germline V gene has CDR1 SEHNR and CDR2 FQNEAQ (reference sequence). The CDR3 sequence is 17 residues long.

This chain uses TRBV7-2 with TRBJ2-5, with TRBD2 matching 10 bases. The J call may be in error: the DNA end matches TRBJ2-7 better. Germline V gene lookup returns CDR1 SGHTA and CDR2 FQGNSA. This CDR3 is 15 amino acids long. CDR3 nucleotides: TGTGCCAGCAGCTCATCGTTAGCGGGGGGAGACGAGCAGTACTTC. Translating it yields CASSSSLAGGDEQYF.

The table lists this clone with a few counts. The genes are TRBV7-3 and TRBJ2-6; possibly TRBD2 for D (7 bases). Germline values: CDR1 SGHTA, CDR2 FQGTGA. The CDR3 is made up of 15 amino acids. Trimming took off 5 bases at V and 4 bases at J, with 12 bases between the two ends. The CDR3 reads CASSGEGDGANVLTF. The CDR3 region has the DNA TGTGCCAGCAGCGGGGAGGGGGACGGGGCCAACGTCCTGACTTTC.

The genes are TRBV6-5 and TRBJ1-2; no definite D call. This CDR3 is built from 16 residues. V was shortened by 0 bases and J by 0 bases, with 11 bases between the two germline ends. CDR1 is MNHEY, CDR2 SVGAGI, per germline. DNA for the CDR3: TGTGCCAGCAGTTACTCGGAGTCATGGACTAACTATGGCTACACCTTC. This gives the protein CASSYSESWTNYGYTF.

V gene TRBV19 combines with J gene TRBJ1-2; 7 bases line up with TRBD1. CDR1 is LNHDA, CDR2 SQIVND, per germline (reference sequence). V dropped 2 bases and J dropped 2; count of bases not matched to a gene: 2. The CDR3 has 14 residues. The CDR3 coding sequence is TGTGCCAGTAGTATACAGGGACAGAACTATGGCTACACCTTC. It yields the protein CASSIQGQNYGYTF.

The CDR3 DNA sequence: TGTGCCAGCCACTCCGGGGGACTCGCCTATGGCTACACCTTC. Amino acid sequence: CASHSGGLAYGYTF. This chain uses TRBV5-6 with TRBJ1-2; possibly TRBD1 for D (5 bases). The CDR3 spans 14 residues. V lost 7 bases, J lost 4 bases, and 17 bases lay in between. The germline V gene encodes CDR1 SGHDT and CDR2 YYEEEE.

The CDR3 coding sequence is TGTGCCAGCAGTTCTCCGGACAGGGAGGGTCACGAGCAGTACTTC. Amino acids: CASSSPDREGHEQYF. J is TRBJ2-7 and V is TRBV7-9; tentative D call: TRBD1 (8 bases). The CDR3 has 15 amino acids. CDR1 and CDR2 (germline): SEHNR, FQNEAQ (reference sequence). V shed 6 bases and J shed 5 bases, with 20 bases lying between them.

The chain recombines TRBV10-3 with TRBJ2-1; D is perhaps TRBD2 (5 bases). The CDR3 runs to 14 residues. V was trimmed by 4 bases and J by 4 bases, leaving 11 bases between them. Germline CDR1 and CDR2: ENHRY and SYGVKD. The CDR3 reads CAISGTSEYNEQFF. Written as DNA, the CDR3 is TGTGCCATCAGTGGAACTAGTGAATACAATGAGCAGTTCTTC.

This clone has only a few counts. The chain links TRBV7-3 to TRBJ1-6; 7 nucleotides line up with TRBD1. The CDR3 contains 14 residues. CDR1 is SGHTA, CDR2 FQGTGA, per germline. J gave up 11 bases and V 0 bases, and 4 bases lay outside the gene matches. The CDR3: CASSLTRQGAPLHF. In DNA form, the CDR3 reads TGTGCCAGCAGCTTAACCCGACAGGGCGCACCCCTCCACTTT.

The V gene is TRBV7-3, the J gene TRBJ2-1; 9 positions match TRBD2. In germline, CDR1 is SGHTA, CDR2 FQGTGA. V lost 6 bases to trimming and J lost 9 bases; unmatched junction nucleotides: 18. There are 17 residues in the CDR3. As DNA, the CDR3 is TGTGCCAGCAGACAGTCGGGGGCGGGAGGGGGCGGGGCTGAGCAGTTCTTC. Its protein product is CASRQSGAGGGGAEQFF.

This clone was seen only a few times. The J gene is TRBJ1-5, the V gene TRBV6-5; D is unclear. This CDR3 has 15 amino acids. Per the germline V gene, CDR1 is MNHEY and CDR2 is SVGAGI. V lost 5 bases, J lost 7 bases, and 18 bases lay in between. CDR3 sequence (DNA): TGTGCCAGCAGTCCCTGGGCGGGATCGAGACAGCCCCAGCATTTT. Translated, it gives CASSPWAGSRQPQHF.

The chain couples TRBV12-5 to TRBJ2-7, with TRBD2 matching 10 bases. CDR1 LGHNT and CDR2 FRNRAP come from the germline V gene. The CDR3 consists of 15 residues. V lost 0 bases and J lost 6; bases outside the gene matches: 5. DNA of the CDR3: TGTGCTAGTGGTTTGGTAGCGGGGGGGGGATCCGAGCAGTACTTC. Protein sequence: CASGLVAGGGSEQYF. Full variable domain (rest looked up from reference TRBV12-5 and TRBJ2-7): DARVTQTPRHKVTEMGQEVTMRCQPILGHNTVFWYRQTMMQGLELLAYFRNRAPLDDSGMPKDRFSAEMPDATLATLKIQPSEPRDSAVYFCASGLVAGGGSEQYFGPGTRLTVT.

The rearrangement links TRBV2 to TRBJ2-7, with D possibly matching TRBD1 (5 bases). The V gene's germline CDR1 is SNHLY and CDR2 FYNNEI. This CDR3 contains 15 residues. The V gene lost 1 base and the J gene lost 1 base, with 11 bases spanning the gap. CDR3 nucleotides: TGTGCCAGCAGTGAAGATAGGACACAATCCTACGAGCAGTACTTC. This gives the protein CASSEDRTQSYEQYF.

The rearrangement joins TRBV11-2 to TRBJ2-1; D is undetermined. V lost 0 bases, J lost 0 bases, and 6 bases lay in between. Germline CDR1 reads SGHAT; CDR2 reads FQNNGV. This CDR3 contains 15 residues. Here the CDR3 DNA reads TGTGCCAGCAGCTTAGACCCGAGCTCCTACAATGAGCAGTTCTTC. This gives the protein CASSLDPSSYNEQFF.

The chain links TRBV7-2 to TRBJ2-1, with 10 nucleotides matching TRBD2. The ends lost 5 bases at V and 8 bases at J; junction bases unmatched: 9. Germline lookup yields CDR1 SGHTA and CDR2 FQGNSA. The CDR3 runs to 15 residues. CDR3 residues: CASSLSAGGPHEQFF. CDR3 in DNA: TGTGCCAGCAGCCTCTCAGCGGGAGGGCCGCATGAGCAGTTCTTC.